These T cell receptor beta chains were read from a single sample in a study of blood T cells in healthy people across ages. TCRdb called the 5' RACE reads again in MiXCR, with one record for every CDR3 protein. The sample contains about 670,000 distinct CDR3 sequences, less than 45% of which appear only once. The sequenced material came from blood. These receptors all stem from a man of 80 years or more in good health. CDR3s leave out the opening cysteine and the closing phenylalanine or tryptophan. Fields, in order: V gene, clone size, CDR3 protein. A row's size may be missing; if present it is once, few, many or a size class.

TRBV11-2 many ASSLVMPGQETQY
TRBV7-2 - ASSSRRGGLAEQY
TRBV7-2 - ASSLAGNTAYEQY
TRBV20-1 - SATQTGGVFLGNYGYT
TRBV12-3/TRBV12-4 - ASSVSGAPDGYT
TRBV9 - AGSVLGGPRETQY
TRBV29-1 - SVVRDTEAF
TRBV7-9 few ASTVGNEGNGYT
TRBV4-3 few ASSQVITGGWGETQY
TRBV6-5 - ASSSRLATTGELF
TRBV6-6 - ASSQNPGQGITEAF
TRBV27 few ASSLYRDYGYT
TRBV6-5 - ASSFGLGEPQY
TRBV28 few ASRGGLPLETQY
TRBV7-9 - ASSLAAGAQETQY
TRBV7-6 few ASGSGNSNEQF
TRBV7-8 - ASSPRRAYILQETQF
TRBV5-1 - ASRNHTGNTGELF
TRBV6-1 - ASKSGGVGSYNEQF
TRBV11-3 - ASSPQGQGTEAF
TRBV7-2 few ASSLASRGGQETQY
TRBV29-1 - GVETGMNTEAF
TRBV20-1 - SARGTGNHEQY
TRBV6-5 - ASSYIGQGDYGYT